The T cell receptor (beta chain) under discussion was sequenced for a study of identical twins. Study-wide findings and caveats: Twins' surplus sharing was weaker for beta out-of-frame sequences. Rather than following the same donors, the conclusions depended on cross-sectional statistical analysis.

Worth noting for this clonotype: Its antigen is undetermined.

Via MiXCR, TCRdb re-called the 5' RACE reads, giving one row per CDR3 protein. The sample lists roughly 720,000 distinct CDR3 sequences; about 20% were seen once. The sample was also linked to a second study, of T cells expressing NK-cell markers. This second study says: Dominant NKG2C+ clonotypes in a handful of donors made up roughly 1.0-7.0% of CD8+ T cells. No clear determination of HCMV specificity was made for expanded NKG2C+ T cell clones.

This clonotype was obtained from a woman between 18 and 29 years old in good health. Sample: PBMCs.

CDR3 coding DNA: TGTGCCAGCAGCTTGAAGTCTCGGTCCGGGGAGCTGTTTTTT. Protein sequence: CASSLKSRSGELFF. V gene TRBV11-2 combines with J gene TRBJ2-2, with D unresolved. Trimming took off 3 bases at V and 6 bases at J, with 11 bases between the two ends. In germline, CDR1 is SGHAT, CDR2 FQNNGV. The CDR3 sequence is 14 residues long. Together with reference TRBV11-2 and TRBJ2-2, the CDR3 gives the full variable domain: EAGVAQSPRYKIIEKRQSVAFWCNPISGHATLYWYQQILGQGPKLLIQFQNNGVVDDSQLPKDRFSAERLKGVDSTLKIQPAKLEDSAVYLCASSLKSRSGELFFGEGSRLTVL.